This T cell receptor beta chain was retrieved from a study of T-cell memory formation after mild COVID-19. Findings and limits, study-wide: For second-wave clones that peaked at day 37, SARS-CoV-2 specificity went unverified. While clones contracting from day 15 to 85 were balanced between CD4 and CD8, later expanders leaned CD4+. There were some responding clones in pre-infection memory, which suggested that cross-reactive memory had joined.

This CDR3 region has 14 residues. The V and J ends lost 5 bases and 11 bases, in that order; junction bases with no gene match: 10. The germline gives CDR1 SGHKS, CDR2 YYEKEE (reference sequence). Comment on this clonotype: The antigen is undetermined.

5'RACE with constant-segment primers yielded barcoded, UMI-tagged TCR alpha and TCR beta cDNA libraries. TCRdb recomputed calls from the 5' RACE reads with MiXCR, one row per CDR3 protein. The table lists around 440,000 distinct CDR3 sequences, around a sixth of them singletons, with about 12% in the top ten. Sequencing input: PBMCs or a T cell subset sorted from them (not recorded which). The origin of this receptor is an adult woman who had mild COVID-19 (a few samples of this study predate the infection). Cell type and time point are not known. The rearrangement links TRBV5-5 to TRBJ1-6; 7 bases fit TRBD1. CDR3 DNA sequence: TGTGCCAGCAGAGATCCAGGGGGAAGGACACCCCTCCACTTT. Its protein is CASRDPGGRTPLHF.